These T cell receptor beta chains were read from a single sample in a study of blood T cell repertoires in COVID-19. The protocol was immunoSEQ multiplex PCR, while the TCRdb copy is restricted to in-frame clones and leaves out a portion. The data show a few hundred thousand clones, 89% seen once. The sequencing input was PBMCs or T cells enriched from blood (not recorded which). All receptors come from a middle-aged woman who had recovered from COVID-19. Both conserved end residues are part of each CDR3. Each record gives: D gene, V gene, clone size, J gene, CDR3 protein, CDR3 DNA. A D gene is named only where the DNA matches it firmly. Expanded clones are given a class, and other clones once, few, many or no size at all.

>-|TRBV20-1|-|TRBJ2-7
CSASTSVGEQYF
TGCAGTGCTAGTACTAGTGTGGGCGAGCAGTACTTC
>-|TRBV4-3|-|TRBJ1-4
CASSQDLGGYNEKLFF
TGCGCCAGCAGCCAAGATCTGGGGGGATATAATGAAAAACTGTTTTTT
>TRBD1|TRBV7-9|-|TRBJ2-1
CASSLRQGGSYNEQFF
TGTGCCAGCAGCCTCCGACAGGGGGGTTCCTACAATGAGCAGTTCTTC
>TRBD2|TRBV28|-|TRBJ2-7
CASSLGLAGGVRYEQYF
TGTGCCAGCAGTTTGGGACTAGCGGGGGGGGTAAGGTACGAGCAGTACTTC
>TRBD1|TRBV5-1|many|TRBJ1-1
CASSSSGTGNTEAFF
TGCGCCAGCAGCTCCTCCGGGACAGGGAACACTGAAGCTTTCTTT
>TRBD1|TRBV19|-|TRBJ1-2
CASRPRGQSYGYTF
TGTGCCAGTAGACCTAGGGGGCAGTCCTATGGCTACACCTTC
>TRBD1|TRBV6-5|-|TRBJ1-6
CASSYRDSHNSPLHF
TGTGCCAGCAGTTACAGGGACAGCCATAATTCACCCCTCCACTTT
>TRBD2|TRBV7-3|-|TRBJ2-5
CASGRERYETQYF
TGTGCCAGCGGGCGGGAGCGGTATGAGACCCAGTACTTC
>-|TRBV7-3|-|TRBJ2-1
CASSLGGAGEQFF
TGTGCCAGCAGCTTAGGGGGGGCCGGTGAGCAGTTCTTC
>TRBD1|TRBV10-3|-|TRBJ1-1
CAIIGQENTEAFF
TGTGCCATCATAGGACAGGAGAACACTGAAGCTTTCTTT
>TRBD1|TRBV7-2|-|TRBJ1-5
CASSTGGSNQPQHF
TGTGCCAGCAGCACAGGGGGCTCCAATCAGCCCCAGCATTTT
>-|TRBV5-4|-|TRBJ1-4
CASSFSSTNEKLFF
TGTGCCAGCAGCTTCTCCTCAACTAATGAAAAACTGTTTTTT
>TRBD1|TRBV9|-|TRBJ2-5
CASSEGDSQETQYF
TGTGCCAGCAGCGAGGGGGACAGCCAAGAGACCCAGTACTTC
>TRBD1|TRBV28|-|TRBJ1-2
CASGQGNYGYTF
TGTGCCAGTGGACAGGGTAACTATGGCTACACCTTC
>TRBD2|TRBV28|-|TRBJ2-3
CASGEGTDTQYF
TGTGCAAGCGGGGAGGGTACAGATACGCAGTATTTT
>-|TRBV30|-|TRBJ2-3
CAWTPAGASTDTQYF
TGTGCCTGGACGCCGGCGGGGGCTAGCACAGATACGCAGTATTTT
>TRBD2|TRBV6-5|-|TRBJ2-7
CASSPGLPYEQYF
TGTGCCAGCAGCCCGGGACTACCTTACGAGCAGTACTTC
>-|TRBV12-3/TRBV12-4|-|TRBJ1-2
CASSQGAYGYTF
TGTGCCAGCAGCCAAGGAGCCTATGGCTACACCTTC
>-|TRBV30|-|TRBJ2-7
CAWSRQGLGEQYF
TGTGCCTGGAGTAGGCAGGGCTTAGGAGAGCAGTACTTC
>TRBD1|TRBV28|-|TRBJ1-5
CASSATGVEPQHF
TGTGCCAGCAGTGCTACAGGGGTAGAGCCCCAGCATTTT
>TRBD1|TRBV7-2|few|TRBJ2-3
CASSSDRGLTDTQYF
TGTGCCAGCAGCTCGGACAGGGGGCTTACAGATACGCAGTATTTT
>TRBD2|TRBV5-6|-|TRBJ2-1
CASSIAGTSGSLLFF
TGTGCCAGCAGCATAGCCGGGACTAGCGGGAGTTTGCTGTTCTTC
>TRBD2|TRBV11-2|-|TRBJ2-1
CASSSGLAVSEQFF
TGTGCCAGCAGCTCGGGACTAGCGGTCTCTGAGCAGTTCTTC
>TRBD2|TRBV6-6|-|TRBJ2-7
CASTTPAAGGPYEQYF
TGTGCCAGCACCACTCCGGCGGCGGGAGGGCCGTACGAGCAGTACTTC
>TRBD2|TRBV28|-|TRBJ2-1
CATNLSGGTYNEQFF
TGTGCCACCAACCTTAGCGGGGGGACCTACAATGAGCAGTTCTTC
>-|TRBV11-3|-|TRBJ1-2
CASSLEGTSHGYTF
TGTGCCAGCAGCTTAGAGGGGACAAGCCATGGCTACACCTTC
>TRBD2|TRBV20-1|-|TRBJ2-7
CSASGGGLAGGRYEQYF
TGCAGTGCTAGTGGGGGAGGACTAGCGGGAGGTCGCTACGAGCAGTACTTC
>-|TRBV19|-|TRBJ1-5
CASSISSAGLNQPQHF
TGTGCCAGTAGTATATCCTCCGCGGGACTGAATCAGCCCCAGCATTTT
>TRBD1|TRBV5-1|-|TRBJ1-3
CASSSRGQGNTIYF
TGCGCCAGCAGTAGCAGGGGGCAGGGAAACACCATATATTTT
>-|TRBV6-2/TRBV6-3|-|TRBJ2-1
CASSYSNTGNEQFF
TGTGCCAGCAGTTACTCGAACACGGGGAATGAGCAGTTCTTC
>-|TRBV19|once|TRBJ1-1
CASSREGNTEAFF
TGTGCCAGTAGTAGGGAGGGGAACACTGAAGCTTTCTTT
>TRBD1|TRBV5-1|-|TRBJ2-5
CASSPPSGQQETQYF
TGCGCCAGCAGCCCACCCTCGGGACAGCAAGAGACCCAGTACTTC
>TRBD1|TRBV5-1|-|TRBJ2-7
CASSSTGGEQYF
TGCGCCAGCAGCTCGACAGGGGGCGAGCAGTACTTC
>TRBD1|TRBV19|-|TRBJ1-2
CASTWGQGGGYTF
TGTGCCAGTACTTGGGGACAGGGAGGTGGCTACACCTTC
>-|TRBV5-1|-|TRBJ1-6
CASSLRGGDGSPLHF
TGCGCCAGCAGCTTAAGAGGGGGGGATGGATCACCCCTCCACTTT
>-|TRBV27|-|TRBJ1-2
CASTPAGAYGYTF
TGTGCCAGCACTCCAGCGGGGGCCTATGGCTACACCTTC
>-|TRBV28|-|TRBJ2-7
CASSLRLGSEQYF
TGTGCCAGCAGTTTAAGGCTAGGCAGCGAGCAGTACTTC